A selection of T cell receptor beta chains follows, all from one sample in a study of T cell changes during pregnancy in multiple sclerosis. TCRdb's copy holds only in-frame clones and misses some; the assay was immunoSEQ multiplex PCR. The data hold tens of thousands of clones, with 80% to 95% observed a single time. The sequencing used peripheral blood, collected in the first trimester of pregnancy. Receptors originate from a female donor in good health, enrolled as a control in a pregnancy study. Each CDR3 is given with its conserved first and last residue. The D gene is left open where the match is weak. A clone size is listed for some rows: how often the clone was seen (once, few, many), or a class if it is expanded.

V: TRBV30
D: -
J: TRBJ2-7
size: -
DNA: TGTGCCTGGAGGGGGCCAGGGGAAGGCGAGCAGTACTTC
CDR3: CAWRGPGEGEQYF

V: TRBV5-4
D: TRBD1
J: TRBJ2-1
size: -
DNA: TGTGCCAGCAGCTTGGTACAGGGGGCATACAATGAGCAGTTCTTC
CDR3: CASSLVQGAYNEQFF

V: TRBV7-9
D: TRBD2
J: TRBJ2-1
size: -
DNA: TGTGCCAGCAACTCCGGGACTAGCAGTAATGAGCAGTTCTTC
CDR3: CASNSGTSSNEQFF

V: TRBV7-9
D: -
J: TRBJ1-5
size: -
DNA: TGTGCCAGCAGCTCTCTGACGGGGAGCAATCAGCCCCAGCATTTT
CDR3: CASSSLTGSNQPQHF

V: TRBV4-1
D: -
J: TRBJ2-1
size: -
DNA: TGCGCCAGCAGCCAACAGGGGATGAACTTTGAGCAGTTCTTC
CDR3: CASSQQGMNFEQFF

V: TRBV7-2
D: TRBD2
J: TRBJ2-1
size: -
DNA: TGTGCCAGCAGTGTTATCGCCCAGGGGTATAGCGGGAGGTCCAATGAGCAGTTCTTC
CDR3: CASSVIAQGYSGRSNEQFF

V: TRBV6-1
D: -
J: TRBJ1-3
size: -
DNA: TGTGCCAGCAGTGCCTTGTACTCTGGAAACACCATATATTTT
CDR3: CASSALYSGNTIYF

V: TRBV28
D: -
J: TRBJ2-7
size: once
DNA: TGTGCCAGCAGTTTAGCACAGGGATATTACGAGCAGTACTTC
CDR3: CASSLAQGYYEQYF

V: TRBV4-1
D: TRBD1
J: TRBJ1-1
size: -
DNA: TGCGCCAGCAGTCAACAAGGGGGCCGAGGCACTGAAGCTTTCTTT
CDR3: CASSQQGGRGTEAFF

V: TRBV11-2
D: -
J: TRBJ1-5
size: -
DNA: TGTGCCAGCAGCTTAGGGCAGTCTGGCAATCAGCCCCAGCATTTT
CDR3: CASSLGQSGNQPQHF

V: TRBV2
D: -
J: TRBJ2-3
size: few
DNA: TGTGCCAGCAGTGACGGGCGGGGCACAGATACGCAGTATTTT
CDR3: CASSDGRGTDTQYF

V: TRBV5-4
D: -
J: TRBJ1-1
size: -
DNA: TGTGCCAGCACCACTCGGAGCAGGAACACTGAAGCTTTCTTT
CDR3: CASTTRSRNTEAFF

V: TRBV5-6
D: TRBD2
J: TRBJ2-2
size: -
DNA: TGTGCCAGCAGCTTGTGGCGGGGGGAAGACACCGGGGAGCTGTTTTTT
CDR3: CASSLWRGEDTGELFF

V: TRBV14
D: -
J: TRBJ2-7
size: -
DNA: TGTGCCAGCAGCCAAGGTATCCTTATCGAGCAGTACTTC
CDR3: CASSQGILIEQYF

V: TRBV7-2
D: -
J: TRBJ1-1
size: -
DNA: TGTGCCAGCAGCTTAGTACGGTACACTGAAGCTTTCTTT
CDR3: CASSLVRYTEAFF

V: TRBV6-1
D: TRBD2
J: TRBJ2-7
size: -
DNA: TGTGCCAGCAGTGACAGATTTCTAATTAGCGGGAGTTTTAAGGGCGAGCAGTACTTC
CDR3: CASSDRFLISGSFKGEQYF

V: TRBV27
D: TRBD2
J: TRBJ2-5
size: -
DNA: TGTGCCACCCCCCCCACTACTAGCGAGCAAGAGACCCAGTACTTC
CDR3: CATPPTTSEQETQYF

V: TRBV5-8
D: -
J: TRBJ1-5
size: -
DNA: TGTGCCAGCAGCTTGGACAGGAGTAATCAGCCCCAGCATTTT
CDR3: CASSLDRSNQPQHF

V: TRBV9
D: TRBD1
J: TRBJ2-5
size: -
DNA: TGTGCCAGCAGCGAACGACAGGGTGTGGTAGAGACCCAGTACTTC
CDR3: CASSERQGVVETQYF

V: TRBV29-1
D: -
J: TRBJ2-7
size: -
DNA: TGCAGCGTTGAAGTGTCTCTCGGGAATCAGCAGTACTTC
CDR3: CSVEVSLGNQQYF

V: TRBV25-1
D: TRBD2
J: TRBJ2-7
size: once
DNA: TGTGCCAGCACAGCGGGGAACGAGCAGTACTTC
CDR3: CASTAGNEQYF

V: TRBV23-1
D: -
J: TRBJ2-7
size: -
DNA: TGCGCCAGCAGTCGAGACAGAAGCTCCTACGAGCAGTACTTC
CDR3: CASSRDRSSYEQYF

V: TRBV10-3
D: -
J: TRBJ2-7
size: -
DNA: TGTGCCATCAGTGAGTCGAGAGTTTCCTACGAGCAGTACTTC
CDR3: CAISESRVSYEQYF

V: TRBV7-2
D: TRBD2
J: TRBJ2-1
size: -
DNA: TGTGCCAGCAGCTCCACTAGCGGATTATACAATGAGCAGTTCTTC
CDR3: CASSSTSGLYNEQFF

V: TRBV6-1
D: -
J: TRBJ2-4
size: -
DNA: TGTGCCAGCAGTGAAGGTCTTGTAGCCAAAAACATTCAGTACTTC
CDR3: CASSEGLVAKNIQYF

V: TRBV28
D: -
J: TRBJ2-3
size: -
DNA: TGTGCCAGCAGTTTACTTCGGGGGGCGGCAGATACGCAGTATTTT
CDR3: CASSLLRGAADTQYF

V: TRBV5-5
D: -
J: TRBJ1-2
size: -
DNA: TGTGCCAGCAGTCTCATCAGGGGTAGCTCTAACTATGGCTACACCTTC
CDR3: CASSLIRGSSNYGYTF

V: TRBV11-2
D: TRBD2
J: TRBJ2-7
size: -
DNA: TGTGCCAGCAGCTCGATAGCGGGAGAAGCTTTTGAGCAGTACTTC
CDR3: CASSSIAGEAFEQYF

V: TRBV2
D: -
J: TRBJ1-1
size: -
DNA: TGTGCCAGCAGTGAGGCAGAAAACACTGAAGCTTTCTTT
CDR3: CASSEAENTEAFF

V: TRBV25-1
D: -
J: TRBJ1-6
size: -
DNA: TGTGCCAGCAGGTCCCCCGATTCACCCCTCCACTTT
CDR3: CASRSPDSPLHF

V: TRBV11-3
D: TRBD1
J: TRBJ2-7
size: -
DNA: TGTGCCAGCAGCTTGGGACAGAACTACGAGCAGTACTTC
CDR3: CASSLGQNYEQYF

V: TRBV27
D: -
J: TRBJ2-7
size: -
DNA: TGTGCCAGCAGTTTTATTGGCGGATACGAGCAGTACTTC
CDR3: CASSFIGGYEQYF

V: TRBV7-9
D: -
J: TRBJ2-2
size: -
DNA: TGTGCCAGCAGCTTAGACCATGGGCCCGGGGAGCTGTTTTTT
CDR3: CASSLDHGPGELFF

V: TRBV6-4
D: TRBD2
J: TRBJ2-1
size: -
DNA: TGTGCCAGCAGTGTTACTAGCGGGAGTTACAATGAGCAGTTCTTC
CDR3: CASSVTSGSYNEQFF

V: TRBV30
D: TRBD2
J: TRBJ2-1
size: -
DNA: TGTGCCTGGGGACTAGCGGGATCTGTCTATGAGCAGTTCTTC
CDR3: CAWGLAGSVYEQFF

V: TRBV20-1
D: -
J: TRBJ2-7
size: once
DNA: TGCAGTCTAAACAGGGACTACGAGCAGTACTTC
CDR3: CSLNRDYEQYF

V: TRBV30
D: -
J: TRBJ1-1
size: -
DNA: TGTGCCTGGAAGGCGGAAGGTTATGAAGGGAACACTGAAGCTTTCTTT
CDR3: CAWKAEGYEGNTEAFF

V: TRBV5-6
D: TRBD2
J: TRBJ2-2
size: -
DNA: TGTGCCAGCAGCTGGGGGGGCACCGGGGAGCTGTTTTTT
CDR3: CASSWGGTGELFF

V: TRBV19
D: -
J: TRBJ1-5
size: -
DNA: TGTGCCAGTAGTTGGACAGAGAATCAGCCCCAGCATTTT
CDR3: CASSWTENQPQHF

V: TRBV29-1
D: TRBD1
J: TRBJ2-5
size: -
DNA: TGCAGCGTTGAATTGACAGGGGGCTGGGAGACCCAGTACTTC
CDR3: CSVELTGGWETQYF

V: TRBV10-1
D: TRBD2
J: TRBJ2-7
size: -
DNA: TGCGCCAGCAGGGGACTAGCGACGTCCTACGAGCAGTACTTC
CDR3: CASRGLATSYEQYF